This T cell receptor beta chain was observed in a study of graft-versus-host responses after intestinal transplantation. About the research overall: Every recipient underwent anti-thymocyte globulin induction, then tacrolimus and steroids for roughly three years.

Sequencing used immunoSEQ multiplex PCR; TCRdb keeps in-frame clones, though not all of them. The table shows 65,000 to 85,000 clones, with over 85% occurring only once. Trimming removed 6 bases from V and 3 bases from J, with 15 bases in between. The CDR3 sequence is 14 residues long. Per germline, CDR1 PRHDT and CDR2 FYEKMQ (reference sequence). Whole-study findings and limits: Within the allografts of patients who had graft-donor T cell macrochimerism, graft-versus-host to host-versus-graft clonal ratios were high. There were GvH clones found in recipient marrow, and some of them appeared first in ileum or blood.

A remark on this clone: What it binds is unknown.

The specimen was bone marrow, collected 700 to 850 days after intestinal transplantation. The chain uses TRBV13 and TRBJ2-7; weak D call: TRBD1 (5 bases). This sequence originates from a human patient who received an intestinal transplant, so some T cells may come from the graft donor. CDR3 DNA: TGTGCCAGCAGAGCGTGGGGCCCCAACTACGAGCAGTACTTC. Translating gives CASRAWGPNYEQYF.